This passage covers 10 T cell receptor beta chains from one sample sequenced in a study of T cell repertoires in cytomegalovirus infection. TCRdb re-called the reads with MiXCR, one entry per CDR3 protein. This table holds some 150,000 distinct CDR3 sequences, 6.5% found once. The sequenced sample consisted of PBMCs. These receptors came from a human donor in good health (CMV status not recorded). Some clones in this sample may be carry-over from other donors' samples.

There are a few counts of this clonotype. V gene TRBV7-7 combines with J gene TRBJ2-1; TRBD1 matches at 8 bases. Looked up from germline, CDR1 is SSHAT and CDR2 is FNYEAQ (reference sequence). The junction had 9 bases not matched to a gene; V was cut back by 5 bases and J by 9 bases. The CDR3 is 14 residues long. The CDR3, as DNA: TGTGCCAGCAGCCTGGACAGGGTTGGCGGTGAGCAGTTCTTC. Encoded protein: CASSLDRVGGEQFF.

The sample holds a few counts of this clonotype. V usage is TRBV7-9 and J usage is TRBJ1-2; no definite D call. V lost 2 bases and J 1 base, leaving 5 bases between the germline ends. The CDR3 loop spans 13 amino acids. CDR1 and CDR2 from the germline V gene are SEHNR and FQNEAQ (reference sequence). The CDR3 sequence: CASSLKDNYGYTF. The CDR3 region has the DNA TGTGCCAGCAGCTTAAAGGATAACTATGGCTACACCTTC. The full variable domain, rest sourced from reference TRBV7-9 and TRBJ1-2, is DTGVSQNPRHKITKRGQNVTFRCDPISEHNRLYWYRQTLGQGPEFLTYFQNEAQLEKSRLLSDRFSAERPKGSFSTLEIQRTEQGDSAMYLCASSLKDNYGYTFGSGTRLTVV.

The table lists this clonotype with many counts. This chain uses TRBV7-8 with TRBJ2-7; 7 positions agree with TRBD1. Trimming took 1 base from V and 5 from J; bases not matched to a gene: 11. CDR1 SGHVS and CDR2 FQNEAQ come from the germline V gene. The CDR3 length is 16 residues. Here the CDR3 DNA reads TGTGCCAGCAGCTTAGTTACCTGGACAGGTGATAACGAGCAGTACTTC. It encodes CASSLVTWTGDNEQYF.

The sample holds many counts of this clonotype. This sequence joins TRBV7-9 and TRBJ2-4; 14 nucleotides match TRBD2. The V and J ends lost 4 bases and 0 bases, in that order; junction bases with no gene match: 8. CDR3 length equals 19 residues. Germline CDR1 and CDR2: SEHNR and FQNEAQ (reference sequence). This CDR3 reads CASSSSGLAGELAKNIQYF. In nucleotides, the CDR3 is TGTGCCAGCAGCTCATCGGGACTAGCGGGGGAGCTAGCCAAAAACATTCAGTACTTC. The variable domain in full, with the rest retrieved from reference TRBV7-9 and TRBJ2-4, is DTGVSQNPRHKITKRGQNVTFRCDPISEHNRLYWYRQTLGQGPEFLTYFQNEAQLEKSRLLSDRFSAERPKGSFSTLEIQRTEQGDSAMYLCASSSSGLAGELAKNIQYFGAGTRLSVL.

The table lists this clonotype with many counts. V usage is TRBV7-2 and J usage is TRBJ1-2; D call uncertain. Germline values: CDR1 SGHTA, CDR2 FQGNSA. V was trimmed by 5 bases and J by 2 bases, leaving 15 bases between them. There are 15 residues in the CDR3. CDR3 nucleotides: TGTGCCAGCAGCCCCCGGAGCGGGAACAACTATGGCTACACCTTC. Translated: CASSPRSGNNYGYTF.

This clonotype has ten or more counts. This rearrangement joins TRBV7-2 to TRBJ2-2; D perhaps matches TRBD2 (6 bases). V lost 5 bases, J lost 8 bases, and 18 bases lay in between. Germline assignment: CDR1 SGHTA and CDR2 FQGNSA. The CDR3 contains 15 residues. Here the CDR3 DNA reads TGTGCCAGCAGCCCAGTGGGGCTCAGCGGGGGGGAGCTGTTTTTT. It yields the protein CASSPVGLSGGELFF.

This clonotype was seen at least ten times. This chain links TRBV20-1 with TRBJ2-5, with 7 bases matching TRBD1. This CDR3 region has 14 residues. Germline V gene data show CDR1 as DFQATT and CDR2 as SNEGSKA (reference sequence). The V segment lost 1 base and the J segment 2 bases; nucleotides outside the gene matches: 4. CDR3 amino acids: CSARAPGQQETQYF. CDR3 DNA: TGCAGTGCTAGAGCCCCGGGACAGCAAGAGACCCAGTACTTC.

This chain uses TRBV20-1 with TRBJ1-5; weak D call: TRBD1 (6 bases). CDR1 and CDR2 from the germline V gene are DFQATT and SNEGSKA (reference sequence). The CDR3 runs to 15 residues. With 3 bases removed from V and 2 bases from J, the gap between germline ends came to 14 bases. As DNA, the CDR3 is TGCAGTGCTAGTCGGCAGGGGATAGGCAATCAGCCCCAGCATTTT. Amino acid sequence: CSASRQGIGNQPQHF.

This clonotype was observed at least ten times. The chain recombines TRBV7-9 with TRBJ1-1, with a tentative D call TRBD1 (6 bases). V lost 2 bases and J 8 bases, leaving 30 bases between the germline ends. Germline V gene data show CDR1 as SEHNR and CDR2 as FQNEAQ (reference sequence). This CDR3 region has 19 residues. The DNA for the CDR3 is TGTGCCAGCAGCTTACTCCGTTTTAGGCAGTTTGAGGGGGAAACCGAAGCTTTCTTT. Its protein product is CASSLLRFRQFEGETEAFF.

This sequence joins TRBV28 and TRBJ2-2; D gene ambiguous. The V and J ends lost 6 bases and 5 bases respectively, with 13 bases between them. The germline V gene has CDR1 MDHEN and CDR2 SYDVKM. The CDR3 has 14 residues. CDR3 DNA sequence: TGTGCCAGCAGGTCACAAAGTCTAACCGGGGAGCTGTTTTTT. Its protein is CASRSQSLTGELFF.